This T cell receptor beta chain was sequenced in a study of T-cell reconstitution after alpha-beta-depleted transplantation in children. Study outcomes and limitations: Several hundred graft clones that had expanded were reportedly the source of alpha-beta T cells about two months after transplant. T-cell counts and diversity were attributed mostly to newly produced T cells one year after transplant.

This clonotype was counted ten times or more. Antigen unknown. Unique molecular identifiers were incorporated during preparation of the TCRbeta library. TCRdb called the PCR reads again in MiXCR, with one record for every CDR3 protein. This sample has hundreds of thousands of distinct CDR3 sequences, with under 30% found just once. Trimming cost V 2 bases and J 2 bases; bases outside gene matches: 3. The germline V gene encodes CDR1 MDHEN and CDR2 SYDVKM. The CDR3 spans 15 residues. Material: PBMCs, mostly from graft donor cells, obtained 360 days after TCRalphabeta/CD19-depleted stem cell transplant. The chain carries TRBV28 and TRBJ2-3; TRBD1 agrees at 8 bases. The sequence came from a boy less than two years old who had a stem cell transplant for acute myeloid leukemia, so the T cells may come from the graft donor. This chain's CDR3 is CASSLGTGPTDTQYF. CDR3 coding DNA: TGTGCCAGCAGTTTAGGGACAGGCCCCACAGATACGCAGTATTTT. Full variable domain (rest looked up from reference TRBV28 and TRBJ2-3): DVKVTQSSRYLVKRTGEKVFLECVQDMDHENMFWYRQDPGLGLRLIYFSYDVKMKEKGDIPEGYSVSREKKERFSLILESASTNQTSMYLCASSLGTGPTDTQYFGPGTRLTVL.